A single sample is the source of the 10 T cell receptor beta chains below, sequenced in a study of shared clonotypes between healthy human individuals. Here immunoSEQ multiplex PCR was the method, and the copy in TCRdb shows in-frame clones only, minus some. The profile covers under 650,000 clones, with 95% to 97% appearing a single time and approximately 0.06% taken by the ten largest. Sequenced input: naive CD4+ T cells sorted from blood. Subset specified: CD45RA+ positively selected. The source of these receptors is a young woman in good health.

The genes are TRBV6-4 and TRBJ2-4; 9 bases fit TRBD1. V lost 5 bases and J lost 2; bases outside the gene matches: 7. Germline CDR1 reads MRHNA; CDR2 reads SNTAGT. The CDR3 totals 16 residues. The chain's CDR3 is CASSYRGHPTKNIQYF. The CDR3 DNA reads as TGTGCCAGCAGTTACAGGGGGCACCCCACCAAAAACATTCAGTACTTC.

The chain carries TRBV19 and TRBJ2-1; 7 bases agree with TRBD2. Germline loops: CDR1 LNHDA, CDR2 SQIVND (reference sequence). This CDR3 region has 15 residues. Trimming at V came to 8 bases and at J to 4 bases, leaving 11 bases not matched to a gene. The CDR3 spells CASAEGAGVYNEQFF. In DNA, the CDR3 is TGTGCCAGTGCCGAAGGGGCGGGAGTTTACAATGAGCAGTTCTTC.

V usage is TRBV5-8 and J usage is TRBJ1-5; the match to TRBD1 covers 7 bases. Germline V lookup: CDR1 SGHTS, CDR2 YDEGEE. The CDR3 is 16 residues long. J gave up 0 bases and V 5 bases, and 8 bases lay outside the gene matches. CDR3 loop: CASRSRGQYSNQPQHF. CDR3 in DNA: TGTGCCAGCAGATCTCGGGGACAGTATAGCAATCAGCCCCAGCATTTT. The whole variable domain, filled in from reference TRBV5-8 and TRBJ1-5, reads EAGVTQSPTHLIKTRGQQATLRCSPISGHTSVYWYQQALGLGLQFLLWYDEGEERNRGNFPPRFSGRQFPNYSSELNVNALELEDSALYLCASRSRGQYSNQPQHFGDGTRLSIL.

V usage is TRBV21-1 and J usage is TRBJ1-4; the D call of TRBD1 is as the table states it, not checked on the DNA. TRBV21-1 is marked as a pseudogene. The CDR3 has 15 residues. The CDR3 DNA reads TGTGCCAGCAGCCCGCCGAGGGACAGGGCTGAAAAACTGTTTTTT. This gives the protein CASSPPRDRAEKLFF.

This chain uses TRBV5-4 with TRBJ2-3, with D possibly matching TRBD2 (5 bases). CDR3 size: 16 residues. Trimming pared 4 bases from V and 5 bases from J, leaving 20 bases between. The V gene's germline CDR1 is SGHNT and CDR2 YYREEE (reference sequence). This chain's CDR3 is CASSPPGDYGGDTQYF. For the CDR3, the DNA is TGTGCCAGCAGCCCTCCCGGAGACTACGGCGGAGATACGCAGTATTTT.

The count of this clone is one. The rearrangement joins TRBV5-3 to TRBJ2-7, with D tentatively TRBD1 or TRBD2 (7 bases each). TRBV5-3 is an ORF; its function is uncertain. Trimming took off 4 bases at V and 5 bases at J, with 34 bases between the two ends. This CDR3 contains 20 residues. This chain's CDR3 is CARSLVRPNETPGGGDEQYF. CDR3 bases: TGTGCCAGAAGCCTGGTTCGCCCAAATGAAACCCCAGGGGGGGGAGACGAGCAGTACTTC.

V gene TRBV28 combines with J gene TRBJ1-3; 10 bases line up with TRBD1. CDR3 length: 17 amino acids. Germline V lookup: CDR1 MDHEN, CDR2 SYDVKM. Trimming at V came to 1 base and at J to 4 bases, leaving 7 bases not matched to a gene. The CDR3 DNA is TGTGCCAGCAGTTTATTATCCGGGACAGGGGACGGAAACACCATATATTTT. Amino acid sequence: CASSLLSGTGDGNTIYF.

This rearrangement joins TRBV5-1 to TRBJ1-2; 11 bases are a match to TRBD1. The ends lost 0 bases at V and 4 bases at J; junction bases unmatched: 11. The CDR3 length is 18 residues. In germline, CDR1 is SGHRS, CDR2 YFSETQ. Here the CDR3 reads CASSLGGIAGTGGYGYTF. CDR3 nucleotide sequence: TGCGCCAGCAGCTTGGGAGGGATAGCCGGGACAGGGGGCTATGGCTACACCTTC.

V is TRBV5-1 and J is TRBJ2-7; maybe TRBD2 (5 bases). The CDR3 is made up of 15 amino acids. Per germline, CDR1 SGHRS and CDR2 YFSETQ. Trimming removed 0 bases from V and 3 bases from J, with 13 bases in between. CDR3 sequence: CASSLGLSTNYEQYF. Here the CDR3 DNA reads TGCGCCAGCAGCTTGGGACTATCGACAAACTACGAGCAGTACTTC.

The chain employs TRBV6-6 and TRBJ1-2; 7 bases align to TRBD1. This CDR3 is built from 14 residues. Germline V gene sequence: CDR1 MNHNY, CDR2 SVGAGI (reference sequence). Germline trimming cut 4 bases from V and 1 base from J; bases unmatched to any gene: 3. This CDR3 reads CASSSDRVNYGYTF. CDR3 nucleotides: TGTGCCAGCAGTTCAGACAGGGTTAACTATGGCTACACCTTC.